Listed below are T cell receptor beta chains from one sample, sequenced in a study of blood T cells in healthy people across ages. From the 5' RACE reads, TCRdb called clonotypes with MiXCR, one entry per CDR3 protein. Of more than 1 million distinct CDR3 sequences listed, roughly 45% are singletons. Sequences were obtained from blood. Every receptor here comes from a woman aged 55-70 years in good health. CDR3s include the opening cysteine and the closing phenylalanine or tryptophan. The order of the fields is CDR3 protein, CDR3 DNA, V gene, clone size, D gene, J gene, CDR3 length. D genes are given only for firm matches. Not all rows give a size; the values are once, few, many and, for expanded clones, a class.

CDR3aa: CSPTLFGYTF
CDR3nt: TGCAGTCCGACCCTATTCGGCTACACCTTC
v_gene: TRBV20-1
abundance: .
d_gene: .
j_gene: TRBJ1-2
len: 10

CDR3aa: CASSLGVNQPQHF
CDR3nt: TGTGCCAGCAGCTTGGGAGTCAATCAGCCCCAGCATTTT
v_gene: TRBV7-2
abundance: many
d_gene: .
j_gene: TRBJ1-5
len: 13

CDR3aa: CASSLAGANTEELFF
CDR3nt: TGCGCCAGCAGCTTGGCCGGAGCGAACACCGAGGAGCTGTTTTTT
v_gene: TRBV5-1
abundance: .
d_gene: .
j_gene: TRBJ2-2
len: 15

CDR3aa: CASSWTGAGRTNYGYTF
CDR3nt: TGTGCCAGCAGCTGGACAGGGGCCGGTAGAACTAACTATGGCTACACCTTC
v_gene: TRBV7-2
abundance: many
d_gene: TRBD1
j_gene: TRBJ1-2
len: 17

CDR3aa: CASSPGTGAEGFF
CDR3nt: TGTGCCAGCAGCCCAGGGACAGGGGCCGAGGGTTTCTTT
v_gene: TRBV11-2
abundance: .
d_gene: TRBD1
j_gene: TRBJ1-1
len: 13

CDR3aa: CASSSSDRVRDIQYF
CDR3nt: TGTGCCAGCAGTAGCTCGGACAGGGTTAGGGACATTCAGTACTTC
v_gene: TRBV27
abundance: .
d_gene: TRBD1
j_gene: TRBJ2-4
len: 15

CDR3aa: CASSLSGGKNIQYF
CDR3nt: TGTGCCAGCAGTTTAAGCGGGGGCAAAAACATTCAGTACTTC
v_gene: TRBV27
abundance: .
d_gene: TRBD2
j_gene: TRBJ2-4
len: 14

CDR3aa: CASSPGTRQYF
CDR3nt: TGTGCCAGCAGTCCCGGGACAAGGCAGTACTTC
v_gene: TRBV12-3/TRBV12-4
abundance: .
d_gene: .
j_gene: TRBJ2-7
len: 11

CDR3aa: CASSAGAYNEQFF
CDR3nt: TGTGCCAGCAGTGCGGGCGCCTACAATGAGCAGTTCTTC
v_gene: TRBV6-1
abundance: .
d_gene: .
j_gene: TRBJ2-1
len: 13

CDR3aa: CSSSPGGETQYF
CDR3nt: TGTTCCAGCAGCCCAGGTGGGGAGACCCAGTACTTC
v_gene: TRBV7-6
abundance: .
d_gene: .
j_gene: TRBJ2-5
len: 12

CDR3aa: CALVRAGGGDEQYF
CDR3nt: TGTGCCCTTGTCAGGGCGGGAGGCGGGGACGAGCAGTACTTC
v_gene: TRBV30
abundance: once
d_gene: TRBD2
j_gene: TRBJ2-7
len: 14

CDR3aa: CASSVRTWETQYF
CDR3nt: TGTGCCAGCAGCGTAAGGACGTGGGAGACCCAGTACTTC
v_gene: TRBV13
abundance: once
d_gene: .
j_gene: TRBJ2-5
len: 13

CDR3aa: CASSLTSANYGYTF
CDR3nt: TGTGCCAGCAGCTTGACGTCCGCTAACTATGGCTACACCTTC
v_gene: TRBV5-5
abundance: .
d_gene: .
j_gene: TRBJ1-2
len: 14

CDR3aa: CATKGVLAYEQYF
CDR3nt: TGTGCCACCAAGGGCGTCTTAGCCTACGAGCAGTACTTC
v_gene: TRBV6-1
abundance: .
d_gene: .
j_gene: TRBJ2-7
len: 13

CDR3aa: CASSLSSGSGGPDTQYF
CDR3nt: TGTGCCAGCAGTTTATCGTCGGGATCAGGGGGCCCAGATACGCAGTATTTT
v_gene: TRBV27
abundance: few
d_gene: TRBD1
j_gene: TRBJ2-3
len: 17

CDR3aa: CATSDSGEVGTEAFF
CDR3nt: TGTGCCACCAGTGATTCAGGAGAAGTTGGCACTGAAGCTTTCTTT
v_gene: TRBV24-1
abundance: .
d_gene: .
j_gene: TRBJ1-1
len: 15

CDR3aa: CSAGSSGRVLDTQYF
CDR3nt: TGCAGTGCTGGATCTAGCGGGAGGGTTCTCGATACGCAGTATTTT
v_gene: TRBV20-1
abundance: .
d_gene: TRBD2
j_gene: TRBJ2-3
len: 15

CDR3aa: CAGAPGSGANVLTF
CDR3nt: TGTGCCGGGGCCCCCGGCTCTGGGGCCAACGTCCTGACTTTC
v_gene: TRBV6-6
abundance: .
d_gene: .
j_gene: TRBJ2-6
len: 14

CDR3aa: CASSLVLPGQGAYEQYF
CDR3nt: TGTGCCAGCAGTTTAGTCCTACCGGGACAGGGGGCCTACGAGCAGTACTTC
v_gene: TRBV27
abundance: .
d_gene: TRBD1
j_gene: TRBJ2-7
len: 17

CDR3aa: CSVRLAPSSYEQYF
CDR3nt: TGCAGCGTAAGACTAGCGCCAAGCTCCTACGAGCAGTACTTC
v_gene: TRBV29-1
abundance: few
d_gene: TRBD2
j_gene: TRBJ2-7
len: 14

CDR3aa: CASSDGGGPWVNTEAFF
CDR3nt: TGTGCCAGCAGTGATGGCGGGGGCCCATGGGTGAACACTGAAGCTTTCTTT
v_gene: TRBV2
abundance: .
d_gene: .
j_gene: TRBJ1-1
len: 17

CDR3aa: CSASYSGTRYEQYF
CDR3nt: TGCAGTGCTAGTTATAGCGGGACACGCTACGAGCAGTACTTC
v_gene: TRBV20-1
abundance: .
d_gene: TRBD2
j_gene: TRBJ2-7
len: 14

CDR3aa: CSAGQGQIDTQYF
CDR3nt: TGCAGTGCGGGACAGGGTCAAATAGATACGCAGTATTTT
v_gene: TRBV20-1
abundance: .
d_gene: TRBD1
j_gene: TRBJ2-3
len: 13

CDR3aa: CASSQEGQGARNEQFF
CDR3nt: TGCGCCAGCAGCCAAGAGGGGCAGGGGGCCAGGAATGAGCAGTTCTTC
v_gene: TRBV4-1
abundance: .
d_gene: TRBD1
j_gene: TRBJ2-1
len: 16

CDR3aa: CAWSRPGQKGPQETQYF
CDR3nt: TGTGCCTGGAGTCGTCCGGGACAGAAGGGACCTCAAGAGACCCAGTACTTC
v_gene: TRBV30
abundance: .
d_gene: TRBD1
j_gene: TRBJ2-5
len: 17

CDR3aa: CASGSSRGVGYTF
CDR3nt: TGTGCCAGCGGCTCCTCCCGTGGGGTCGGCTACACCTTC
v_gene: TRBV9
abundance: .
d_gene: .
j_gene: TRBJ1-2
len: 13

CDR3aa: CSASKLGTTYNEQFF
CDR3nt: TGCAGTGCTAGTAAGTTGGGGACCACTTACAATGAGCAGTTCTTC
v_gene: TRBV20-1
abundance: .
d_gene: .
j_gene: TRBJ2-1
len: 15

CDR3aa: CASSPQPDTCNEQFF
CDR3nt: TGTGCCAGCTCACCACAACCGGACACCTGCAATGAGCAGTTCTTC
v_gene: TRBV18
abundance: few
d_gene: .
j_gene: TRBJ2-1
len: 15

CDR3aa: CASSLNPSGLRTQYF
CDR3nt: TGTGCCAGCAGCTTAAACCCCAGCGGACTCAGAACGCAGTATTTT
v_gene: TRBV7-8
abundance: .
d_gene: .
j_gene: TRBJ2-3
len: 15

CDR3aa: CASGRSSSTDTQYF
CDR3nt: TGCGCCAGCGGCAGGTCCTCAAGCACAGATACGCAGTATTTT
v_gene: TRBV5-1
abundance: few
d_gene: .
j_gene: TRBJ2-3
len: 14

CDR3aa: CASSTQRQGVWNEQYF
CDR3nt: TGTGCCAGCAGCACCCAACGACAGGGGGTGTGGAATGAGCAGTACTTC
v_gene: TRBV21-1
abundance: .
d_gene: .
j_gene: TRBJ2-7
len: 16

CDR3aa: CASSLVRVREQYF
CDR3nt: TGTGCCAGCAGCTTAGTGAGGGTCCGGGAGCAGTACTTC
v_gene: TRBV11-1
abundance: few
d_gene: .
j_gene: TRBJ2-7
len: 13

CDR3aa: CASSYSAGTWYEQYF
CDR3nt: TGTGCCAGCAGTTACTCGGCAGGGACTTGGTACGAGCAGTACTTC
v_gene: TRBV6-6
abundance: once
d_gene: .
j_gene: TRBJ2-7
len: 15

CDR3aa: CASRFDREQYF
CDR3nt: TGTGCCAGCAGATTCGACCGCGAGCAGTACTTC
v_gene: TRBV6-2/TRBV6-3
abundance: few
d_gene: .
j_gene: TRBJ2-7
len: 11